This passage covers 2 T cell receptor beta chains from one sample sequenced in a study of CD8+ T cells in alopecia areata. RNA extraction was followed by reverse transcription into cDNA, which acted as the sequencing template. The assay was immunoSEQ multiplex PCR, and TCRdb's table has in-frame clones only and misses some. The table shows about 76,000 clones, with around 61% occurring only once. Treatment noted: oral pan-JAK inhibitor, 5-10 mg twice daily. The sample here was CD8+ T cells sorted from blood, taken at week 24, from a patient treated with tofacitinib. These TCRs come from a human donor with alopecia areata.

This clone appeared a single time. This chain uses TRBV27 with TRBJ2-2; perhaps TRBD1 as D (5 bases). The germline gives CDR1 MNHEY, CDR2 SMNVEV (reference sequence). CDR3 length: 17 amino acids. V was shortened by 6 bases and J by 0 bases, with 17 bases between the two germline ends. Written as DNA, the CDR3 is TGTGCCAGCAGCCTTATTGCAGGGTTCTCGAACACCGGGGAGCTGTTTTTT. Protein: CASSLIAGFSNTGELFF.

The V gene is TRBV4-1, the J gene TRBJ1-1, with D unclear. Germline loops: CDR1 MGHRA, CDR2 YSYEKL. The CDR3 has 15 residues. Trimming removed 0 bases at V and 0 bases at J, with 8 bases between. The CDR3 reads CASSQDPGMNTEAFF. The CDR3 DNA reads as TGCGCCAGCAGCCAAGATCCGGGGATGAACACTGAAGCTTTCTTT.